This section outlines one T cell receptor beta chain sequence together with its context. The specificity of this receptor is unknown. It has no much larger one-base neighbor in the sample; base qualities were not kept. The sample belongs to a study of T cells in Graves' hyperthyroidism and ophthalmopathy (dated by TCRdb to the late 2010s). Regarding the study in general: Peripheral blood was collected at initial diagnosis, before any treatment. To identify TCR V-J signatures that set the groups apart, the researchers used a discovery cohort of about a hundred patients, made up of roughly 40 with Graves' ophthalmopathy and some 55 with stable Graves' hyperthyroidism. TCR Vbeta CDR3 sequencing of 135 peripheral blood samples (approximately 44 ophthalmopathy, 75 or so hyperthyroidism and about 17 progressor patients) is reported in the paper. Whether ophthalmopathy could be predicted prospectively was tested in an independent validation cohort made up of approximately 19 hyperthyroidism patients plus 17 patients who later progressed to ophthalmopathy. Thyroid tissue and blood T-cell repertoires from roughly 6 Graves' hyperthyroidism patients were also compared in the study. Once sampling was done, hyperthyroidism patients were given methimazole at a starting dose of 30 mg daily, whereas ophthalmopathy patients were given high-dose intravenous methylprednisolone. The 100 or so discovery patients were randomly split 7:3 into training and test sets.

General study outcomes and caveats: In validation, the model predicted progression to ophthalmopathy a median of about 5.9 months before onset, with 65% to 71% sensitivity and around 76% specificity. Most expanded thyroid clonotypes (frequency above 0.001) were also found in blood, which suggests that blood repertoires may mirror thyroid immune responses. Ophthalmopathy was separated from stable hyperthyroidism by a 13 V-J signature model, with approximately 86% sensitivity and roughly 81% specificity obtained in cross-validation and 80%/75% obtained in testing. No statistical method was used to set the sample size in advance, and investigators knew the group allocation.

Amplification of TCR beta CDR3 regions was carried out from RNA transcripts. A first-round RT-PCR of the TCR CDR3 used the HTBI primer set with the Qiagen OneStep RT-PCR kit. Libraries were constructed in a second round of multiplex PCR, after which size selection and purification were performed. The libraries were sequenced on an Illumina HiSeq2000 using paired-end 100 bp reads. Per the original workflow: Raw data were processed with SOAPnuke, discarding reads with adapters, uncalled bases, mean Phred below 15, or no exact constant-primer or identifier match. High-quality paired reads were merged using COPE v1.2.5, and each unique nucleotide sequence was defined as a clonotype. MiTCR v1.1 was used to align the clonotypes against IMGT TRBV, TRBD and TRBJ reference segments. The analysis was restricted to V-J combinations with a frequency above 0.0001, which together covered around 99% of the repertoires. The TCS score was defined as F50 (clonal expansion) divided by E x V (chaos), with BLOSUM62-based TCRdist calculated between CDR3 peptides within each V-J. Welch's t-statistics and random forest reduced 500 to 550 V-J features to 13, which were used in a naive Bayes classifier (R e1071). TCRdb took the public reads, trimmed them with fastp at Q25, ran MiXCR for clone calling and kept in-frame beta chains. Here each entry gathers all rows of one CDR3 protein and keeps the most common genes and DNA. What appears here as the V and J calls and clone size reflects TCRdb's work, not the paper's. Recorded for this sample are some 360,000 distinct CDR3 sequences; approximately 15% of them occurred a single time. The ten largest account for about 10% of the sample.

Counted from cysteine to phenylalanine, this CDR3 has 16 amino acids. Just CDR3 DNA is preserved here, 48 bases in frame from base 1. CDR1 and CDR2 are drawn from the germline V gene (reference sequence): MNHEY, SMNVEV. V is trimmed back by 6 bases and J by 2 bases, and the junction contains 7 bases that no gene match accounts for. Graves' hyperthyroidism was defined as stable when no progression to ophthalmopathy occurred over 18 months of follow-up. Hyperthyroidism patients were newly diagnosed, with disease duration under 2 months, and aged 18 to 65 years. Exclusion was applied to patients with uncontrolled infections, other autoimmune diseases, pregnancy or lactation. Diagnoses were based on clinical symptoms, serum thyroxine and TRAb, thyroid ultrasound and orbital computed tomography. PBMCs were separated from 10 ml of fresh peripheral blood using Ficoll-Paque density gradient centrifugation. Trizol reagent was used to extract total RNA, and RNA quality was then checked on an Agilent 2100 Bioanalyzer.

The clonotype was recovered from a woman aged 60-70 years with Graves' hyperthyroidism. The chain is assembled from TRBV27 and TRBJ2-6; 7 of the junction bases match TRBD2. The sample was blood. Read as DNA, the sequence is TGTGCCAGCAGGGGGGGGTTGTTACCTGGGGCCAACGTCCTGACTTTC. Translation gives CASRGGLLPGANVLTF.